These T cell receptor beta chains were read from a single sample in a study of blood T cell repertoires in COVID-19. The assay was immunoSEQ multiplex PCR, and TCRdb's table has in-frame clones only and misses some. The sample yields over 150,000 clones, 75% to 85% seen once. The specimen sequenced was PBMCs or T cells enriched from blood (not recorded which). Receptor source: a woman aged 60-75 years who had recovered from COVID-19. CDR3s include the opening cysteine and the closing phenylalanine or tryptophan. The D gene is left open where the match is weak. Where a row states a size, it is once, few, many or the class of an expanded clone; other rows omit it.

d_call j_call clone_size v_call cdr3_nt cdr3_aa
- TRBJ1-2 - TRBV24-1 TGTGCCACCAGTGATTTGCGCAGGCCTCCCTATGGCTACACCTTC CATSDLRRPPYGYTF
- TRBJ1-4 - TRBV7-8 TGTGCCAGCAGCTTAGATGGCAGATATAATGAAAAACTGTTTTTT CASSLDGRYNEKLFF
- TRBJ1-4 - TRBV3-1/TRBV3-2 TGTGCCAGCAGGAAGACTGGATCAACAACTAATGAAAAACTGTTTTTT CASRKTGSTTNEKLFF
- TRBJ2-2 - TRBV12-5 TGTGCTGATAGGGGTCCCAACACCGGGGAGCTGTTTTTT CADRGPNTGELFF
TRBD2 TRBJ2-3 - TRBV2 TGTGCCAGCACGGGACTAGCGTCAGATACGCAGTATTTT CASTGLASDTQYF
- TRBJ2-3 - TRBV5-4 TGTGCCAGCAGCTTCGGAGGGGGGGCCACAGATACGCAGTATTTT CASSFGGGATDTQYF
TRBD2 TRBJ2-3 - TRBV10-2 TGCGCCAGCAGTGACGCGGGGGTATTGACAGATACGCAGTATTTT CASSDAGVLTDTQYF
- TRBJ1-1 - TRBV29-1 TGCAGCGTTGAGGGCAGAATGAACACTGAAGCTTTCTTT CSVEGRMNTEAFF
TRBD2 TRBJ2-5 - TRBV5-1 TGCGCCAGCAGCCCAGGACTAGCGGGGGGGTACCAAGAGACCCAGTACTTC CASSPGLAGGYQETQYF
TRBD2 TRBJ2-1 - TRBV6-5 TGTGCCAGCAGTTCCCTGCCGGGGGGGGCCTACAATGAGCAGTTCTTC CASSSLPGGAYNEQFF
- TRBJ1-2 once TRBV30 TGTGCCCTGGTGAAGAACCGGGGGGATGGCTACACCTTC CALVKNRGDGYTF
TRBD2 TRBJ2-7 few TRBV2 TGTGCCAGCAGTGGCCCGGGGAGGGGCGGCTACGAGCAGTACTTC CASSGPGRGGYEQYF
- TRBJ1-2 once TRBV12-3/TRBV12-4 TGTGCCAGCAGTTTGGAATTGCGGCATGGCTACACCTTC CASSLELRHGYTF
TRBD1 TRBJ2-2 many TRBV7-8 TGTGCCAGCAGCTTGCCGGGACAGGGGGACACCGGGGAGCTGTTTTTT CASSLPGQGDTGELFF
- TRBJ1-5 - TRBV7-8 TGTGCCAGCAGCTTGGACGCAGGGGAGAGGCGTCAGCCCCAGCATTTT CASSLDAGERRQPQHF
- TRBJ2-1 - TRBV6-6 TGTGCCAGCAGTTACGGGGGACTCTATGAGCAGTTCTTC CASSYGGLYEQFF
- TRBJ2-7 - TRBV6-5 TGTGCCAGCAGCCCCCGCAGCGCGACCTACGAGCAGTACTTC CASSPRSATYEQYF
- TRBJ2-3 - TRBV19 TGTGCCAGTAGCCAACCCCGGAGTGCAGATACGCAGTATTTT CASSQPRSADTQYF
TRBD1 TRBJ1-5 - TRBV19 TGTGCCAGTAGTACCAAGGACAGGGGGATTCAGCCCCAGCATTTT CASSTKDRGIQPQHF
- TRBJ1-3 - TRBV3-1/TRBV3-2 TGTGCCAGCAGCCGGACAGTAAACACCATATATTTT CASSRTVNTIYF
TRBD2 TRBJ2-5 - TRBV3-1/TRBV3-2 TGTGCCAGCAGCACTAGCGGGGGTCCCGAGACCCAGTACTTC CASSTSGGPETQYF
- TRBJ1-6 - TRBV3-1/TRBV3-2 TGTGCCAGTGGCGGAAGTAATTCACCCCTCCACTTT CASGGSNSPLHF
TRBD1 TRBJ1-1 - TRBV29-1 TGCAGCGTTGGGGACAGGGGGCTTTTGAACACTGAAGCTTTCTTT CSVGDRGLLNTEAFF
TRBD1 TRBJ2-7 once TRBV5-1 TGCGCCAGCAGCTTAATTCCGGGACAGGTCAACTACGAGCAGTACTTC CASSLIPGQVNYEQYF
TRBD2 TRBJ2-2 - TRBV14 TGTGCCAGCAGCCAACTAGCGGGGATGAACACCGGGGAGCTGTTTTTT CASSQLAGMNTGELFF
- TRBJ2-5 - TRBV7-2 TGTGCCAGCAGCGTTAATGGGGGGGCCCGGGAGACCCAGTACTTC CASSVNGGARETQYF
- TRBJ1-5 - TRBV6-6 TGTGCCAGCAGACAGGGAGGCAATCAGCCCCAGCATTTT CASRQGGNQPQHF
TRBD1 TRBJ2-1 - TRBV25-1 TGTGCCAGCAGTACCCGGTCGACAGGGCCCACAGATGAGCAGTTCTTC CASSTRSTGPTDEQFF
TRBD1 TRBJ1-4 once TRBV6-5 TGTGCCAGCACCCAGGGGGCCAATGGAAAACTGTTTTTT CASTQGANGKLFF
- TRBJ2-7 - TRBV11-2 TGTGCCAGCAGCTTCGGGGGTCCCTACGAGCAGTACTTC CASSFGGPYEQYF